Below are 18 T cell receptor beta chains sequenced from a single sample in a study of PD-1 blockade in classical Hodgkin lymphoma. The data were produced by immunoSEQ multiplex PCR, yet TCRdb's version contains in-frame clones alone and is incomplete. Of tens of thousands of clones listed, over 90% were seen once; the top ten hold about 2.6%. This sample's time point: newly diagnosed, previously untreated cHL patient sample. The material sequenced was peripheral blood mononuclear cells (PBMCs). The receptors were sampled from a human donor with classical Hodgkin lymphoma.

The V and J genes are TRBV19 and TRBJ2-1, with D possibly TRBD1 on 6 matching bases. Trimming pared 5 bases from V and 3 bases from J, leaving 20 bases between. Per the germline V gene, CDR1 is LNHDA and CDR2 is SQIVND (reference sequence). CDR3 length equals 17 residues. CDR3 region: CASSGLTPGTSYNEQFF. CDR3 nucleotides: TGTGCCAGTAGTGGCCTTACCCCCGGGACAAGCTACAATGAGCAGTTCTTC. The full variable domain, completed using reference TRBV19 and TRBJ2-1, is DGGITQSPKYLFRKEGQNVTLSCEQNLNHDAMYWYRQDPGQGLRLIYYSQIVNDFQKGDIAEGYSVSREKKESFPLTVTSAQKNPTAFYLCASSGLTPGTSYNEQFFGPGTRLTVL.

The chain carries TRBV5-1 and TRBJ2-3; D is undetermined. Germline CDR1 SGHRS, CDR2 YFSETQ. V gave up 1 base and J gave up 0 bases, with 9 bases separating them. The CDR3 sequence is 15 residues long. The CDR3 loop is CASSLNTLSTDTQYF. The DNA of the CDR3 is TGCGCCAGCAGCTTGAACACCCTAAGCACAGATACGCAGTATTTT.

The chain is built from TRBV5-6 and TRBJ1-2, with D possibly TRBD1 on 5 matching bases. CDR3 length: 14 residues. CDR1 and CDR2 (germline): SGHDT, YYEEEE. With 1 base removed from V and 6 bases from J, the gap between germline ends came to 13 bases. The CDR3 loop is CASSLPPGVNGYTF. CDR3 coding DNA: TGTGCCAGCAGCTTGCCCCCGGGGGTCAATGGCTACACCTTC.

This chain uses TRBV25-1 with TRBJ1-4; the D is unclear. The germline CDR1 and CDR2 sequences are MGHDK and SYGVNS. The V gene lost 4 bases and the J gene lost 3 bases, with 15 bases spanning the gap. The CDR3 totals 16 residues. The CDR3 here is CASSAAGEGANEKLFF. CDR3 nucleotide sequence: TGTGCCAGCAGTGCCGCGGGAGAGGGAGCTAATGAAAAACTGTTTTTT.

The chain combines TRBV5-1 with TRBJ2-1, with 11 bases matching TRBD2. The germline V gene has CDR1 SGHRS and CDR2 YFSETQ. The CDR3 runs to 16 residues. J lost 3 bases, V lost 6 bases, and 8 bases had no gene match. The CDR3 DNA sequence: TGCGCCAGCACCCTGAGACTAGCGGGGAACTACAATGAGCAGTTCTTC. Translated: CASTLRLAGNYNEQFF.

This chain uses TRBV27 with TRBJ2-1; the D gene is possibly TRBD2 (5 bases). This CDR3 region has 16 residues. V dropped 6 bases and J dropped 6 bases, with 21 bases sitting between them. Per germline, CDR1 MNHEY and CDR2 SMNVEV (reference sequence). CDR3 sequence: CASSPRPGISANEQFF. CDR3 sequence (DNA): TGTGCCAGCAGCCCTCGTCCCGGGATCAGCGCCAATGAGCAGTTCTTC.

The chain is built from TRBV5-1 and TRBJ1-1; D gene uncertain. V lost 2 bases to trimming and J lost 2 bases, with 10 bases between them. The CDR3 spans 14 residues. Germline V gene lookup returns CDR1 SGHRS and CDR2 YFSETQ. The CDR3: CASSFSFPNTEAFF. For the CDR3, the DNA is TGCGCCAGCAGCTTCTCATTCCCAAACACTGAAGCTTTCTTT. The full variable domain, completed using reference TRBV5-1 and TRBJ1-1, is KAGVTQTPRYLIKTRGQQVTLSCSPISGHRSVSWYQQTPGQGLQFLFEYFSETQRNKGNFPGRFSGRQFSNSRSEMNVSTLELGDSALYLCASSFSFPNTEAFFGQGTRLTVV.

This rearrangement joins TRBV7-2 to TRBJ2-5, with 10 bases lining up with TRBD2. The CDR3 sequence is 14 residues long. Germline CDR1 and CDR2: SGHTA and FQGNSA. The ends lost 5 bases at V and 2 bases at J; junction bases unmatched: 2. The DNA of the CDR3 is TGTGCCAGCAGCCAGACTAGCGGGCAAGAGACCCAGTACTTC. Protein product: CASSQTSGQETQYF.

The chain couples TRBV5-6 to TRBJ1-2; D may be TRBD1 (5 bases). The CDR3 length is 15 residues. The germline CDR1 and CDR2 sequences are SGHDT and YYEEEE. Trimming cost V 5 bases and J 4 bases, with 18 bases left between them. CDR3 sequence: CASRPSGEGAYGYTF. CDR3 nucleotide sequence: TGTGCCAGCAGGCCCTCCGGGGAAGGGGCCTATGGCTACACCTTC.

The J gene is TRBJ1-2, the V gene TRBV5-1; D is uncertain. Per germline, CDR1 SGHRS and CDR2 YFSETQ. There are 14 residues in the CDR3. V lost 0 bases, J lost 3 bases, and 9 bases lay in between. This CDR3 is CASSLEDSYYGYTF. The CDR3 DNA follows: TGCGCCAGCAGCTTGGAGGACTCGTACTATGGCTACACCTTC.

This chain links TRBV4-1 with TRBJ2-3; 11 bases are shared with TRBD2. The trim removed 2 bases at V and 1 base at J, leaving 5 bases unmatched. Germline CDR1 and CDR2: MGHRA and YSYEKL. The CDR3 totals 17 residues. CDR3 loop: CASSQSQLAGGTDTQYF. The CDR3 DNA follows: TGCGCCAGCAGCCAAAGCCAACTAGCGGGAGGCACAGATACGCAGTATTTT.

This clone was recorded only once. The same CDR3 is also encoded by other DNA sequences in this sample. The rearrangement joins TRBV6-5 to TRBJ1-2, with D possibly matching TRBD1 (5 bases). Germline CDR1 reads MNHEY; CDR2 reads SVGAGI. CDR3 size: 16 residues. Trimming took off 0 bases at V and 0 bases at J, with 11 bases between the two ends. The chain's CDR3 is CASSYSITGANYGYTF. CDR3 nucleotides: TGTGCCAGCAGTTACTCGATAACAGGAGCTAACTATGGCTACACCTTC.

V is TRBV4-1 and J is TRBJ2-1; possibly TRBD1 for D (6 bases). Between the trimmed V and J ends, which lost 4 bases and 1 base, there was a span of 8 bases. CDR1 is MGHRA, CDR2 YSYEKL, per germline. The CDR3 is made up of 14 amino acids. CDR3 protein: CASSLRGSYNEQFF. CDR3 nucleotides: TGCGCCAGCAGCCTGAGGGGGTCCTACAATGAGCAGTTCTTC.

The J gene is TRBJ2-1, the V gene TRBV28, with 12 bases fitting TRBD2. The CDR3 consists of 18 residues. V shed 6 bases, J shed 8 bases, and the junction held 17 bases outside the gene matches. From germline, CDR1 is MDHEN and CDR2 SYDVKM. CDR3 bases: TGTGCCAGCAGCCCGACTAGCGGGAGTGTCCCGATTATCGATGAGCAGTTCTTC. Protein sequence: CASSPTSGSVPIIDEQFF. Full variable domain (missing parts from reference TRBV28 and TRBJ2-1): DVKVTQSSRYLVKRTGEKVFLECVQDMDHENMFWYRQDPGLGLRLIYFSYDVKMKEKGDIPEGYSVSREKKERFSLILESASTNQTSMYLCASSPTSGSVPIIDEQFFGPGTRLTVL.

The gene calls are TRBV6-5 and TRBJ1-1; a possible D gene is TRBD1 (5 bases). CDR1 is MNHEY, CDR2 SVGAGI, per germline. Trimming stripped 6 bases from V and 4 bases from J, with 12 bases between. CDR3 size: 13 residues. CDR3 DNA sequence: TGTGCCAGCAGGGCCGCAGGGCGCACTGAAGCTTTCTTT. Its translation: CASRAAGRTEAFF.

This chain uses TRBV2 with TRBJ2-3; D remains unclear. Germline V gene sequence: CDR1 SNHLY, CDR2 FYNNEI. Trimming removed 6 bases from V and 1 base from J, with 14 bases in between. This CDR3 has 15 residues. DNA of the CDR3: TGTGCCAGCAGCCTCGACGGCCCCCGCACAGATACGCAGTATTTT. Translating it yields CASSLDGPRTDTQYF.

The chain recombines TRBV27 with TRBJ2-7; D possibly corresponds to TRBD2 (6 bases). Germline V lookup: CDR1 MNHEY, CDR2 SMNVEV (reference sequence). V dropped 8 bases and J dropped 2 bases, with 16 bases sitting between them. This CDR3 is built from 14 residues. Here the CDR3 reads CASRGFGGTYEQYF. In DNA, the CDR3 is TGTGCCAGCCGGGGGTTTGGCGGTACCTACGAGCAGTACTTC.

The chain joins TRBV30 to TRBJ2-3; 7 bases line up with TRBD2. The trim removed 3 bases at V and 4 bases at J, leaving 7 bases unmatched. Germline CDR1 is GTSNPN and CDR2 is SVGIG (reference sequence). This CDR3 is 14 amino acids long. DNA of the CDR3: TGTGCCTGGAGCGGCGGGAGATATTCAGATACGCAGTATTTT. Translation: CAWSGGRYSDTQYF.